The 25 T cell receptor beta chains reported below all come from one sample, sequenced in a study of response to subunit inactivated influenza vaccine. TCRdb ran MiXCR on the RT-PCR reads and lists one entry per CDR3 protein. The sample consists of under 850,000 distinct CDR3 sequences, around 18% of them appearing once. The sequencing here drew on PBMCs from blood, taken less than 6 days after vaccination. These receptors all stem from a man aged 50-60 years who received an inactivated influenza vaccine.

This clonotype was found many times. V gene TRBV27 combines with J gene TRBJ2-2; D uncertain. Per germline, CDR1 MNHEY and CDR2 SMNVEV (reference sequence). This CDR3 comprises 12 residues. The V and J ends lost 10 bases and 6 bases respectively, with 12 bases between them. CDR3 in DNA: TGTGCCATGATGACCGGCGCCGGGGAGCTGTTTTTT. Its protein is CAMMTGAGELFF.

This clonotype appeared many times. This chain joins TRBV7-8 and TRBJ2-7; TRBD2 might be the D (5 bases). Germline values: CDR1 SGHVS, CDR2 FQNEAQ. CDR3 length equals 15 residues. Trimming removed 3 bases at V and 1 base at J, with 13 bases between. In DNA, the CDR3 is TGTGCCAGCAGCTTCGGCCTAGCAGAGTCCTACGAGCAGTACTTC. This translates into CASSFGLAESYEQYF. The full variable domain, with the rest looked up from reference TRBV7-8 and TRBJ2-7, is GAGVSQSPRYKVAKRGQDVALRCDPISGHVSLFWYQQALGQGPEFLTYFQNEAQLDKSGLPSDRFFAERPEGSVSTLKIQRTQQEDSAVYLCASSFGLAESYEQYFGPGTRLTVT.

This chain links TRBV12-3 or TRBV12-4 with TRBJ1-1; D uncertain. V dropped 7 bases and J dropped 0 bases, with 15 bases sitting between them. This CDR3 contains 15 residues. CDR3 nucleotides: TGTGCCAGCACCTTGACGGGCATGCTGAACACTGAAGCTTTCTTT. Protein: CASTLTGMLNTEAFF.

V is TRBV25-1 and J is TRBJ2-3; 8 bases agree with TRBD2. Trimming cost V 8 bases and J 6 bases; bases outside gene matches: 10. Germline values: CDR1 MGHDK, CDR2 SYGVNS. This CDR3 is 14 amino acids long. The CDR3 region is CASGSGTRPDTQYF. CDR3 coding DNA: TGTGCCAGCGGATCCGGGACTAGGCCCGATACGCAGTATTTT.

To note about this clonotype: At one end the junction does not follow the germline gene, possibly because of a read error. The rearrangement joins TRBV20-1 to TRBJ2-1, with 10 nucleotides matching TRBD2. Germline loops: CDR1 DFQATT, CDR2 SNEGSKA (reference sequence). CDR3 length: 16 residues. In DNA form, the CDR3 reads TGCAGTGCTAGACCGCGGACTAGCGGTTCCTACAATGAGCCGTTCTTC. Its translation is CSARPRTSGSYNEPFF.

The chain uses TRBV5-1 and TRBJ2-5; 12 bases match TRBD1. The CDR3 covers 16 residues. Per the germline V gene, CDR1 is SGHRS and CDR2 is YFSETQ. Unmatched junction bases numbered 8, after V lost 4 bases and J lost 4 bases. CDR3 bases: TGCGCCAGCAGCAAAGGGACAGGGGGCGCCGGAGAGACCCAGTACTTC. The encoded protein is CASSKGTGGAGETQYF.

This clonotype was observed a few times. The chain combines TRBV5-1 with TRBJ2-7; 10 bases match TRBD2. Germline lookup yields CDR1 SGHRS and CDR2 YFSETQ. Trimming removed 3 bases from V and 4 bases from J; junction bases left unmatched: 13. The CDR3 has 17 residues. The DNA for the CDR3 is TGCGCCAGCAGCTCCGGCGGTGGAGCGGGAGGGCCTTACGAGCAGTACTTC. Amino acid sequence: CASSSGGGAGGPYEQYF. Complete variable domain (other parts from reference TRBV5-1 and TRBJ2-7): KAGVTQTPRYLIKTRGQQVTLSCSPISGHRSVSWYQQTPGQGLQFLFEYFSETQRNKGNFPGRFSGRQFSNSRSEMNVSTLELGDSALYLCASSSGGGAGGPYEQYFGPGTRLTVT.

The genes are TRBV6-5 and TRBJ2-5; D remains ambiguous. V lost 4 bases to trimming and J lost 2 bases, with 20 bases between them. Germline V gene sequence: CDR1 MNHEY, CDR2 SVGAGI. The CDR3 covers 17 residues. DNA for the CDR3: TGTGCCAGCAGTTCTCATGACCTCATGAAAAGACAAGAGACCCAGTACTTC. Protein product: CASSSHDLMKRQETQYF.

This chain uses TRBV10-3 with TRBJ2-1, with 14 bases matching TRBD2. After removal of 3 bases from V and 9 bases from J, the junction contained 4 bases not matched to a gene. The CDR3 extends over 15 amino acids. The germline gives CDR1 ENHRY, CDR2 SYGVKD. In DNA, the CDR3 is TGTGCCATCAGTGATGGGACTAGCGGGAGTGGTGAGCAGTTCTTC. Translated: CAISDGTSGSGEQFF.

This clonotype was counted only a few times. The V and J genes are TRBV20-1 and TRBJ2-5, with 7 bases matching TRBD1. CDR1 is DFQATT, CDR2 SNEGSKA, per germline (reference sequence). The CDR3 is 15 residues long. The V and J ends lost 5 bases and 2 bases, in that order; junction bases with no gene match: 11. The CDR3 region is CSASANRGPQETQYF. The CDR3 nucleotides are TGCAGTGCTTCAGCGAACAGGGGACCACAAGAGACCCAGTACTTC.

The table lists this clonotype with a few counts. The chain couples TRBV6-5 to TRBJ2-2, with 8 bases identical to TRBD2. With 2 bases clipped from V and 4 bases from J, the junction kept 9 bases outside the gene matches. Germline lookup yields CDR1 MNHEY and CDR2 SVGAGI. The CDR3 is 17 residues long. Here the CDR3 DNA reads TGTGCCAGCAGTTACGATTGGGGGGGGACTAGCACCGGGGAGCTGTTTTTT. Protein: CASSYDWGGTSTGELFF.

The chain carries TRBV27 and TRBJ2-1; D is unclear. Germline lookup yields CDR1 MNHEY and CDR2 SMNVEV (reference sequence). The germline V and J ends were trimmed by 8 bases and 4 bases, with 12 bases remaining between them. The CDR3 loop spans 13 amino acids. The CDR3 protein is CASSSDGYNEQFF. The CDR3 DNA reads as TGTGCCAGCTCGTCCGACGGTTACAATGAGCAGTTCTTC.

The chain employs TRBV28 and TRBJ2-1; TRBD2 might be the D (5 bases). This CDR3 contains 15 residues. Germline V gene lookup returns CDR1 MDHEN and CDR2 SYDVKM. V was cut by 0 bases and J by 5 bases, with 11 bases left in between. The CDR3 DNA reads as TGTGCCAGCAGTTTATGGGCTAGCAGAGACAATGAGCAGTTCTTC. Encoded protein: CASSLWASRDNEQFF.

There are many counts of this clonotype. The chain uses TRBV15 and TRBJ2-5; D possibly corresponds to TRBD2 (5 bases). Germline V gives CDR1 LNHNV, CDR2 YYDKDF (reference sequence). V was cut by 0 bases and J by 0 bases, with 17 bases left in between. The CDR3 extends over 18 amino acids. The CDR3 coding sequence is TGTGCCACCAGCAGAGATCAGAGGGATCTCTGGAACCAAGAGACCCAGTACTTC. The encoded protein is CATSRDQRDLWNQETQYF.

This clonotype has only a few counts. V and J are TRBV7-6 and TRBJ2-7; D is tentatively TRBD1 or TRBD2 (6 bases each). V was pared by 5 bases and J by 0 bases, with 14 bases between. The CDR3 is 15 residues long. CDR1 and CDR2 from the germline V gene are SGHVS and FNYEAQ. The CDR3 spells CASSRVADSSYEQYF. CDR3 DNA: TGTGCCAGCAGCCGCGTAGCGGACAGCTCCTACGAGCAGTACTTC.

The chain employs TRBV12-3 or TRBV12-4 and TRBJ2-7; 12 positions agree with TRBD2. V lost 4 bases and J lost 4; bases outside the gene matches: 8. The CDR3 extends over 16 amino acids. In nucleotides, the CDR3 is TGTGCCAGCAGTTCACCCTGGACTAGCGGGAAATACGAGCAGTACTTC. Translation: CASSSPWTSGKYEQYF.

V and J are TRBV7-2 and TRBJ2-5, with D uncertain. The CDR3 extends over 11 amino acids. Deletions cut 2 bases from V and 7 bases from J, with 5 bases between. CDR1 and CDR2 (germline): SGHTA, FQGNSA. DNA for the CDR3: TGTGCCAGCAGCTTAAGGTGGACCCAGTACTTC. Its translation is CASSLRWTQYF. The whole variable domain, filled in from reference TRBV7-2 and TRBJ2-5, reads GAGVSQSPSNKVTEKGKDVELRCDPISGHTALYWYRQSLGQGLEFLIYFQGNSAPDKSGLPSDRFSAERTGGSVSTLTIQRTQQEDSAVYLCASSLRWTQYFGPGTRLLVL.

The V call is TRBV7-2, the J call TRBJ2-1; 8 bases map to TRBD1. The CDR3 has 16 residues. The germline V gene has CDR1 SGHTA and CDR2 FQGNSA. V was clipped by 6 bases and J by 3 bases; unmatched bases: 10. CDR3: CASSRRDRGGYNEQFF. CDR3 nucleotide sequence: TGTGCCAGCAGTCGTCGCGACAGGGGAGGCTACAATGAGCAGTTCTTC.

This clonotype was seen only a few times. The chain has TRBV2 and TRBJ2-1; 9 bases align to TRBD2. V lost 10 bases, J lost 7 bases, and 8 bases stayed unmatched. CDR3 length: 13 amino acids. Germline V lookup: CDR1 SNHLY, CDR2 FYNNEI. CDR3 residues: CATKAGGGNEQFF. The CDR3, as DNA: TGTGCCACCAAAGCGGGGGGTGGGAATGAGCAGTTCTTC.

This clonotype was detected only a few times. This rearrangement joins TRBV9 to TRBJ2-7, with D perhaps TRBD1 (5 bases). V shed 0 bases and J shed 2 bases, with 12 bases lying between them. There are 15 residues in the CDR3. CDR1 is SGDLS, CDR2 YYNGEE, per germline. CDR3 nucleotide sequence: TGTGCCAGCAGCGTAGCTAGGGGCCCCACCTACGAGCAGTACTTC. This sequence encodes CASSVARGPTYEQYF.

This clonotype was seen more than once but under ten times. The chain employs TRBV20-1 and TRBJ2-2; 12 positions agree with TRBD2. Trimming took 2 bases from V and 0 from J; bases not matched to a gene: 4. Per the germline V gene, CDR1 is DFQATT and CDR2 is SNEGSKA (reference sequence). The CDR3 covers 17 residues. The CDR3 DNA is TGCAGTGCTAGAAGGACTAGCGGGATCGCGAACACCGGGGAGCTGTTTTTT. Amino acids: CSARRTSGIANTGELFF.

This clonotype was seen a few times. The J gene is TRBJ1-2, the V gene TRBV5-6; D gene unclear. From germline, CDR1 is SGHDT and CDR2 YYEEEE. CDR3 length: 13 amino acids. V was trimmed by 3 bases and J by 8 bases, leaving 14 bases between them. CDR3 residues: CASSWGWEHGYTF. The CDR3, as DNA: TGTGCCAGCAGCTGGGGTTGGGAACACGGCTACACCTTC.

This chain links TRBV29-1 with TRBJ1-2, with 7 bases matching TRBD1. CDR1 and CDR2 (germline): SQVTM, ANQGSEA. This CDR3 region has 12 residues. The ends lost 6 bases at V and 5 bases at J; junction bases unmatched: 6. This CDR3 reads CSVPGTDYGYTF. The CDR3 DNA reads as TGCAGCGTGCCAGGGACAGATTATGGCTACACCTTC.

The sample holds a few counts of this clonotype. V is TRBV10-3 and J is TRBJ2-5; D may match TRBD1 or TRBD2 (6 bases each). There are 16 residues in the CDR3. The germline V gene encodes CDR1 ENHRY and CDR2 SYGVKD. V was pared by 0 bases and J by 3 bases, with 14 bases between. Here the CDR3 reads CAISESRGTIKETQYF. The CDR3 DNA sequence: TGTGCCATCAGTGAGTCACGCGGGACAATCAAAGAGACCCAGTACTTC.

The CDR3 sequence: CASSSGGPLSTEAFF. DNA for the CDR3: TGCGCCAGCAGCTCCGGCGGCCCCTTGAGCACTGAAGCTTTCTTT. The chain uses TRBV5-1 and TRBJ1-1; D uncertain. V was shortened by 3 bases and J by 4 bases, with 16 bases between the two germline ends. Germline CDR1 SGHRS, CDR2 YFSETQ. This CDR3 has 15 amino acids.